The 5 T cell receptor beta chains below all came from one sample that was sequenced in a study of blood T cell repertoires in COVID-19. Only in-frame clones appear in the TCRdb table, and some are missing; sequencing was by immunoSEQ multiplex PCR. The sample has approximately 440,000 clones, 80% to 95% seen once. Material: PBMCs or T cells enriched from blood (not recorded which). These receptors were collected from a man younger than 35 who had recovered from COVID-19.

On this clone itself: In the same sample, other DNA sequences code for this CDR3. This chain uses TRBV18 with TRBJ1-1; 8 nucleotides agree with TRBD1. This CDR3 contains 13 residues. CDR1 is KGHSH, CDR2 LQKENI, per germline. V dropped 3 bases and J dropped 5; count of bases not matched to a gene: 2. The CDR3 here is CASSPTGETEAFF. DNA for the CDR3: TGTGCCAGCTCACCGACAGGGGAAACTGAAGCTTTCTTT. The full variable domain, with the rest looked up from reference TRBV18 and TRBJ1-1, is NAGVMQNPRHLVRRRGQEARLRCSPMKGHSHVYWYRQLPEEGLKFMVYLQKENIIDESGMPKERFSAEFPKEGPSILRIQQVVRGDSAAYFCASSPTGETEAFFGQGTRLTVV.

As DNA, the CDR3 is TGTGCCAGTACTACGACCCCCCGAGGGGCCAAAAACATTCAGTACTTC. This gives the protein CASTTTPRGAKNIQYF. The chain has TRBV19 and TRBJ2-4; TRBD2 might be the D (5 bases). Germline V gene data show CDR1 as LNHDA and CDR2 as SQIVND (reference sequence). The CDR3 spans 16 residues. V gave up 7 bases and J gave up 1 base, with 17 bases separating them.

The chain employs TRBV28 and TRBJ2-7, with D uncertain. In germline, CDR1 is MDHEN, CDR2 SYDVKM. The length of the CDR3 is 11 residues. V was pared by 8 bases and J by 2 bases, with 7 bases between. The CDR3 coding sequence is TGTGCCAGCGTCGGTCCCTACGAGCAGTACTTC. Its translation: CASVGPYEQYF. Variable domain in full (rest from reference TRBV28 and TRBJ2-7): DVKVTQSSRYLVKRTGEKVFLECVQDMDHENMFWYRQDPGLGLRLIYFSYDVKMKEKGDIPEGYSVSREKKERFSLILESASTNQTSMYLCASVGPYEQYFGPGTRLTVT.

The chain recombines TRBV7-6 with TRBJ1-5; 7 bases align to TRBD1. With V trimmed by 0 bases and J by 0 bases, 11 bases remained unmatched. The V gene's germline CDR1 is SGHVS and CDR2 FNYEAQ. The CDR3 consists of 19 residues. In DNA, the CDR3 is TGTGCCAGCAGCTTAGCGCGGATGTTTACAGGGGATAGCAATCAGCCCCAGCATTTT. As protein: CASSLARMFTGDSNQPQHF.

The chain joins TRBV7-6 to TRBJ2-7, with 8 bases matching TRBD2. CDR3 size: 14 residues. J lost 8 bases, V lost 1 base, and 7 bases had no gene match. Per germline, CDR1 SGHVS and CDR2 FNYEAQ. The CDR3 loop reads CASSLEGGGLKQYF. The CDR3 DNA sequence: TGTGCCAGCAGCTTAGAAGGCGGGGGGCTCAAGCAGTACTTC.